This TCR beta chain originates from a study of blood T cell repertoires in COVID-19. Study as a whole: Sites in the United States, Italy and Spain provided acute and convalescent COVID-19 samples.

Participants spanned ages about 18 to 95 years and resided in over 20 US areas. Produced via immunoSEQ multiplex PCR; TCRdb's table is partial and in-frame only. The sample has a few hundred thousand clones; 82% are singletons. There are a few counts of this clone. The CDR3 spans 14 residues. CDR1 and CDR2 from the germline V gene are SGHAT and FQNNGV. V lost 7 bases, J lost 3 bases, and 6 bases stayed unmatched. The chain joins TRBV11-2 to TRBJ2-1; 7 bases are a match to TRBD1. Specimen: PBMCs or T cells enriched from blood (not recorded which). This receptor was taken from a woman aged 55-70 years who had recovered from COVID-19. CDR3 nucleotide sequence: TGTGCCAGCACCTTCGGGACAGTCTACAATGAGCAGTTCTTC. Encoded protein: CASTFGTVYNEQFF.